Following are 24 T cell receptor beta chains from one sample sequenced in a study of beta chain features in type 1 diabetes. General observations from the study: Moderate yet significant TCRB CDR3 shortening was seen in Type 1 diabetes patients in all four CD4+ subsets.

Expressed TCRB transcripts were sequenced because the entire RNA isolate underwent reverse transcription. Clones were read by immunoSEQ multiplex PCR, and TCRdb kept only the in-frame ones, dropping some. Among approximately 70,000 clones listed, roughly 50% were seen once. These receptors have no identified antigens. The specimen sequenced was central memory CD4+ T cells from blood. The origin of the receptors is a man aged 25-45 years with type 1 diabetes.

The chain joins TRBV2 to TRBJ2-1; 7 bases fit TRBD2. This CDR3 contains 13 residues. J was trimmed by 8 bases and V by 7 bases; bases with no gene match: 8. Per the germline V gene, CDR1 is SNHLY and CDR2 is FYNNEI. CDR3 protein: CASTLGRVDEQFF. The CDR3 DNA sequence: TGTGCCAGCACCCTGGGGAGGGTTGATGAGCAGTTCTTC.

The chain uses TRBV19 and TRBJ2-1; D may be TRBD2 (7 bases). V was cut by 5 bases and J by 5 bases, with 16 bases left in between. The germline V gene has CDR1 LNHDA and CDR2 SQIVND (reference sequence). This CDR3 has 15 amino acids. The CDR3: CASSQGWGGHNEQFF. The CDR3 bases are TGTGCCAGTAGTCAGGGGTGGGGGGGGCACAATGAGCAGTTCTTC. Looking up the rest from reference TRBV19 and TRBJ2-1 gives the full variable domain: DGGITQSPKYLFRKEGQNVTLSCEQNLNHDAMYWYRQDPGQGLRLIYYSQIVNDFQKGDIAEGYSVSREKKESFPLTVTSAQKNPTAFYLCASSQGWGGHNEQFFGPGTRLTVL.

The CDR3 is CASSPPGGRETQYF. The CDR3 region has the DNA TGTGCCAGCAGCCCACCGGGAGGGCGGGAGACCCAGTACTTC. The chain uses TRBV11-2 and TRBJ2-5, with 8 bases identical to TRBD2. There are 14 residues in the CDR3. Germline V gene lookup returns CDR1 SGHAT and CDR2 FQNNGV. V lost 5 bases, J lost 5 bases, and 7 bases stayed unmatched.

The CDR3 bases are TGTGCCACCAGCAGAGACTCAGATACGCAGTATTTT. Translated: CATSRDSDTQYF. The chain uses TRBV15 and TRBJ2-3; no firm D call. This CDR3 is built from 12 residues. Germline-derived CDR1 and CDR2 are LNHNV and YYDKDF (reference sequence). Trimming pared 0 bases from V and 4 bases from J, leaving 2 bases between. The variable domain in full, completed from reference TRBV15 and TRBJ2-3, reads DAMVIQNPRYQVTQFGKPVTLSCSQTLNHNVMYWYQQKSSQAPKLLFHYYDKDFNNEADTPDNFQSRRPNTSFCFLDIRSPGLGDTAMYLCATSRDSDTQYFGPGTRLTVL.

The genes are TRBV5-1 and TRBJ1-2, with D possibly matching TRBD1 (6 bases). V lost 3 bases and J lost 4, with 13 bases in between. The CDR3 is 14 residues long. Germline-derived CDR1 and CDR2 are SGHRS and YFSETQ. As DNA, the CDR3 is TGCGCCAGCAGCTCCCTACAGGGAAGCTATGGCTACACCTTC. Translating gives CASSSLQGSYGYTF.

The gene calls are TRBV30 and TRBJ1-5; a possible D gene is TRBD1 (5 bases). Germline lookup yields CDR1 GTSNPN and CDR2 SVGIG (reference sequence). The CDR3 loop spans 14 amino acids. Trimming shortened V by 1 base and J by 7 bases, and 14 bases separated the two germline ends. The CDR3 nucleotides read TGTGCCTGGAGTGGGAACGGGGGGGTACAGCCCCAGCATTTT. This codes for CAWSGNGGVQPQHF.

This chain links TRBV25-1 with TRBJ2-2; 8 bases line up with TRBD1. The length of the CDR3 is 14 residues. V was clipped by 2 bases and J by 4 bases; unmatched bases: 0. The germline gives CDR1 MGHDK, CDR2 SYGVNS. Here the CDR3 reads CASSETGGTGELFF. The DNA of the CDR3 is TGTGCCAGCAGTGAAACAGGGGGCACCGGGGAGCTGTTTTTT.

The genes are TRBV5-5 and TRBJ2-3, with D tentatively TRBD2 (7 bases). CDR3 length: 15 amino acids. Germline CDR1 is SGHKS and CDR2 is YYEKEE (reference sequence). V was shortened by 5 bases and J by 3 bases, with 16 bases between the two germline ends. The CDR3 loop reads CASRWGGYGTDTQYF. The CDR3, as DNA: TGTGCCAGCAGATGGGGGGGCTACGGTACAGATACGCAGTATTTT. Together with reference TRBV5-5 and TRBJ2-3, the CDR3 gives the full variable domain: DAGVTQSPTHLIKTRGQQVTLRCSPISGHKSVSWYQQVLGQGPQFIFQYYEKEERGRGNFPDRFSARQFPNYSSELNVNALLLGDSALYLCASRWGGYGTDTQYFGPGTRLTVL.

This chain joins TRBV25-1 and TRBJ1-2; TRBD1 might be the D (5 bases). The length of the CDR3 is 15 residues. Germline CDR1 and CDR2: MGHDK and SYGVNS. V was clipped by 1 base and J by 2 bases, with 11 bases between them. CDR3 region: CASSELGGGNYGYTF. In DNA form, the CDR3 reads TGTGCCAGCAGTGAATTAGGCGGGGGAAACTATGGCTACACCTTC.

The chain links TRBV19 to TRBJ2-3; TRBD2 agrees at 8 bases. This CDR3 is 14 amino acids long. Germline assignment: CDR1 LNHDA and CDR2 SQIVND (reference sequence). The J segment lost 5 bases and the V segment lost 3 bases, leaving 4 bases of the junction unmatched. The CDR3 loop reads CASSIRGGRDTQYF. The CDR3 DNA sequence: TGTGCCAGTAGTATCCGGGGGGGCAGAGATACGCAGTATTTT.

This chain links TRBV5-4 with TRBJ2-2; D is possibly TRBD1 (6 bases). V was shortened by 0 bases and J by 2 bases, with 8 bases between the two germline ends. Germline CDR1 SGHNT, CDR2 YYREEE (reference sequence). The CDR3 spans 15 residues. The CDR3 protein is CASSLGRGNTGELFF. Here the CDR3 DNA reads TGTGCCAGCAGCTTGGGCAGGGGAAACACCGGGGAGCTGTTTTTT.

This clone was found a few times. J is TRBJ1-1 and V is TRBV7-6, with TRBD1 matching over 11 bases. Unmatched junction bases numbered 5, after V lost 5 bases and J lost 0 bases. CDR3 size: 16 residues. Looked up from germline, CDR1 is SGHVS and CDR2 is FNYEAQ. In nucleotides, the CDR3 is TGTGCCAGCAGCCTTGGACAGGGGGCTTTGAACACTGAAGCTTTCTTT. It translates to CASSLGQGALNTEAFF.

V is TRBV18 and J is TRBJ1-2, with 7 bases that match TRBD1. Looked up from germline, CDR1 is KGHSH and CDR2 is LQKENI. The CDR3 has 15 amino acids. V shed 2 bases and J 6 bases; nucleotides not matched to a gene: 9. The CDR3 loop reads CASSPNLSTGDGYTF. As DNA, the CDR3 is TGTGCCAGCTCACCAAATTTATCAACAGGGGATGGCTACACCTTC. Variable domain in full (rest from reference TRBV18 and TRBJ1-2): NAGVMQNPRHLVRRRGQEARLRCSPMKGHSHVYWYRQLPEEGLKFMVYLQKENIIDESGMPKERFSAEFPKEGPSILRIQQVVRGDSAAYFCASSPNLSTGDGYTFGSGTRLTVV.

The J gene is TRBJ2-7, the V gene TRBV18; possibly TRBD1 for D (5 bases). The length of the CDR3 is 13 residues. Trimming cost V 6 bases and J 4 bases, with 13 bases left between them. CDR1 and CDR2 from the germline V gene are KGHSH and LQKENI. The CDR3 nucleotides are TGTGCCAGCTCGCGCCTACAGGATTACGAGCAGTACTTC. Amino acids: CASSRLQDYEQYF. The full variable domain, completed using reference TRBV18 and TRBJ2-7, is NAGVMQNPRHLVRRRGQEARLRCSPMKGHSHVYWYRQLPEEGLKFMVYLQKENIIDESGMPKERFSAEFPKEGPSILRIQQVVRGDSAAYFCASSRLQDYEQYFGPGTRLTVT.

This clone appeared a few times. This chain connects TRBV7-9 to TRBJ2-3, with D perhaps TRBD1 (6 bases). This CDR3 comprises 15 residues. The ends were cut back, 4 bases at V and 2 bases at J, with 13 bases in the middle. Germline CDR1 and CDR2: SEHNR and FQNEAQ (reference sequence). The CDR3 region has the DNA TGTGCCAGCAGCTCAGGACAGACGATCACAGATACGCAGTATTTT. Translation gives CASSSGQTITDTQYF.

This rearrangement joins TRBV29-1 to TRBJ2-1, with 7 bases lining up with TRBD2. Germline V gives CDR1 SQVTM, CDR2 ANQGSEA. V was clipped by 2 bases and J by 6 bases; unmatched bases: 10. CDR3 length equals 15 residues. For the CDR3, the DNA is TGCAGCGTTGAATTAAGGGCGGGAGAGCCCAATGAGCAGTTCTTC. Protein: CSVELRAGEPNEQFF.

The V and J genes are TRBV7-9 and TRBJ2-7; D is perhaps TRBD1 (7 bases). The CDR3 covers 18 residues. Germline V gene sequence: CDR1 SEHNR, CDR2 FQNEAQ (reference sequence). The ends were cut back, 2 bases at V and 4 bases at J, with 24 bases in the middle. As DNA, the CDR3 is TGTGCCAGCAGCTTAAAGGGCGGGACAGACGTAAAGAATTACGAGCAGTACTTC. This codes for CASSLKGGTDVKNYEQYF.

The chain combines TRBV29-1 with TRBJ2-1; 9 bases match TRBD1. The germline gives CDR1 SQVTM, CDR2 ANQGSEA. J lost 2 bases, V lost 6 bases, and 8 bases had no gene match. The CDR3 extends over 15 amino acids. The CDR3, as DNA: TGCAGCGTACCTAGGGGACAGGGTACCTACAATGAGCAGTTCTTC. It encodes CSVPRGQGTYNEQFF.

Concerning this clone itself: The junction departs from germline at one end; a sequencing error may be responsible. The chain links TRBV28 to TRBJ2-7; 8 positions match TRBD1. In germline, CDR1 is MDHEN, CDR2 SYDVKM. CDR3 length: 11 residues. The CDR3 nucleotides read TGTGCCAGCAGTTCGGACAGGGTTTCGGGCTTC. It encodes CASSSDRVSGF.

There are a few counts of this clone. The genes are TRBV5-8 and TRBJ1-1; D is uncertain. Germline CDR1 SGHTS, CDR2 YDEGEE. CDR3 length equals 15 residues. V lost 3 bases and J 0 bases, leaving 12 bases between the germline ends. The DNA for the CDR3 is TGTGCCAGCAGCTCCCAGGCCAGAATGAACACTGAAGCTTTCTTT. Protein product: CASSSQARMNTEAFF.

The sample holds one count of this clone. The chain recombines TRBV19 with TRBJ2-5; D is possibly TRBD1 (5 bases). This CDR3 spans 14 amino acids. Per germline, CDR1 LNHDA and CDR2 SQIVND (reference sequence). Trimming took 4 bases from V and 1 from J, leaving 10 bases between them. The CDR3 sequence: CASSTTGFQETQYF. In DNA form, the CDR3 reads TGTGCCAGTAGTACTACAGGTTTCCAAGAGACCCAGTACTTC.

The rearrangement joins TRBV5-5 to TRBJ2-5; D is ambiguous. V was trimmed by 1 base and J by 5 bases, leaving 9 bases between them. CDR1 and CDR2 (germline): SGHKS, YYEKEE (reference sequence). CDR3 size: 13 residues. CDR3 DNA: TGTGCCAGCAGCTTGCTGAACTCGGAGACCCAGTACTTC. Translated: CASSLLNSETQYF.

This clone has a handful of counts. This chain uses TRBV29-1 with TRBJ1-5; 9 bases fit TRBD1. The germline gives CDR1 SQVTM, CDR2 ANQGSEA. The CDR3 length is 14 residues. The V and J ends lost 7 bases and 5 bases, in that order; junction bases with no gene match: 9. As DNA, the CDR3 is TGCAGCGCCACGACAGGGGGAAGGGATCAGCCCCAGCATTTT. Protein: CSATTGGRDQPQHF.

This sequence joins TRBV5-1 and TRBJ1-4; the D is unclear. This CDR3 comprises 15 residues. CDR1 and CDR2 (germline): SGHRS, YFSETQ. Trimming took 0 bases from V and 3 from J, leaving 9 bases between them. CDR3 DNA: TGCGCCAGCAGCTTGGGAACAGTCTCTAATGAAAAACTGTTTTTT. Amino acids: CASSLGTVSNEKLFF.